This T cell receptor beta chain originates from a study of STAT3 mutations in large granular lymphocyte leukemia. CDR1 MGHDK and CDR2 SYGVNS come from the germline V gene. The V and J ends lost 3 bases and 8 bases, in that order; junction bases with no gene match: 14. CDR3 length equals 17 residues. Profiling relied on immunoSEQ multiplex PCR, and the TCRdb table lists in-frame clones only, not all of them. This sample has 25,000 to 30,000 clones, with over 65% found just once. Points from the study as a whole: Every T-cell large granular lymphocyte leukemia patient had at least one immunodominant TCR beta clonotype.

For this clone: Its antigen is not known.

The chain employs TRBV25-1 and TRBJ1-2; 11 bases line up with TRBD1. The specimen sequenced was peripheral blood mononuclear cells. The source of this sequence is a woman aged 45-60 years with T-cell large granular lymphocyte leukemia. Some clones in this sample may be carry-over from other donors' samples. The CDR3 coding sequence is TGTGCCAGCAGTGATCCCGGGACAGGGGGGCCGCTCCAAGGCTACACCTTC. Translating it yields CASSDPGTGGPLQGYTF.